Ten or more counts support the clone carrying this TCR beta chain. The antigen remains undetermined. Method: immunoSEQ multiplex PCR; TCRdb's copy keeps in-frame clones and lacks some. The data contain some 80,000 clones, roughly 80% of them singletons. CDR1 is SGDLS and CDR2 is YYNGEE in the germline V gene. The V end was cut by 0 bases, the J end by 0 bases, with 12 bases between. This CDR3 contains 16 residues. The record originates from a study of T cell responses to AZD1222 COVID-19 vaccine. Study results and limitations: CD4 TCRs linked to vaccination spanned spike, dominating at 160-218 and 743-854.

The sequence was obtained from an adult who received the MenACWY meningococcal vaccine as a control. The chain has TRBV9 and TRBJ1-2; unclear D gene. The sequences come from peripheral blood, collected 28 days after the second dose of the MenACWY control vaccine. The CDR3 spells CASSVAPEGSNYGYTF. CDR3 nucleotides: TGTGCCAGCAGCGTAGCTCCAGAAGGTTCTAACTATGGCTACACCTTC.